These 22 T cell receptor beta chains share one sample of origin, sequenced in a study of blood T cells in healthy people across ages. A sample-barcoded 5' primer and a J-beta primer mix were used in a second PCR of roughly 7 to 12 cycles. One entry per CDR3 protein results from TCRdb running MiXCR on the 5' RACE reads. The profile covers over 950,000 distinct CDR3 sequences, with 35% to 45% appearing a single time and 13% taken by the ten largest. Sequencing input: blood. Every receptor here comes from a man in his late teens or twenties in good health.

V usage is TRBV11-2 and J usage is TRBJ2-2; no firm D call. The germline gives CDR1 SGHAT, CDR2 FQNNGV. CDR3 length: 17 residues. V lost 1 base, J lost 0 bases, and 12 bases lay in between. The CDR3, as DNA: TGTGCCAGCAGCTTAGGGCAATCGGCAGCGAACACCGGGGAGCTGTTTTTT. Protein sequence: CASSLGQSAANTGELFF.

About this clonotype: The likely explanation is a read error, given a far larger clone one base away. V gene TRBV6-5 combines with J gene TRBJ1-1; TRBD1 is a possible D gene (5 bases). The CDR3 is made up of 13 amino acids. V lost 7 bases and J lost 0, with 9 bases in between. Per the germline V gene, CDR1 is MNHEY and CDR2 is SVGAGI. CDR3 sequence: CASNPTVNTEAFF. CDR3 coding DNA: TGTGCCAGCAACCCGACAGTGAACACTGAAGCTTTCTTT.

The chain couples TRBV10-3 to TRBJ1-2; 9 bases line up with TRBD1. V lost 4 bases to trimming and J lost 4 bases; unmatched junction nucleotides: 16. The CDR3 is 18 amino acids. CDR1 is ENHRY and CDR2 is SYGVKD in the germline V gene. DNA of the CDR3: TGTGCCATCAGTGGGACAGAGGACAGGGGAGGTGGGAGCTATGGCTACACCTTC. Translation: CAISGTEDRGGGSYGYTF.

V and J are TRBV9 and TRBJ2-1; 13 nucleotides agree with TRBD2. CDR3 length equals 17 residues. Trimming cost V 4 bases and J 0 bases; bases outside gene matches: 4. Germline V gives CDR1 SGDLS, CDR2 YYNGEE. The CDR3 sequence is CASSHGLAGDSYNEQFF. CDR3 bases: TGTGCCAGCAGCCATGGACTAGCGGGGGACTCCTACAATGAGCAGTTCTTC.

The chain is built from TRBV20-1 and TRBJ1-6; D is possibly TRBD1 (5 bases). Trimming removed 5 bases at V and 0 bases at J, with 11 bases between. CDR3 size: 15 residues. Germline V gives CDR1 DFQATT, CDR2 SNEGSKA (reference sequence). CDR3 nucleotide sequence: TGCAGTGCTCGGGGCCCCGGCTCCTATAATTCACCCCTCCACTTT. Translation gives CSARGPGSYNSPLHF.

This clonotype has just one count. This sequence joins TRBV7-3 and TRBJ2-2; 8 positions match TRBD2. This CDR3 comprises 19 residues. The V gene's germline CDR1 is SGHTA and CDR2 FQGTGA. V lost 5 bases, J lost 4 bases, and 18 bases stayed unmatched. The CDR3 spells CASSSLNGGAEGFTGELFF. CDR3 DNA sequence: TGTGCCAGCAGCAGCTTAAACGGGGGGGCCGAGGGGTTCACCGGGGAGCTGTTTTTT.

This clonotype was counted between two and nine times. The chain links TRBV9 to TRBJ2-5; D is perhaps TRBD1 or TRBD2 (7 bases each). The CDR3 extends over 15 amino acids. Trimming pared 4 bases from V and 2 bases from J, leaving 15 bases between. Germline lookup yields CDR1 SGDLS and CDR2 YYNGEE. In DNA form, the CDR3 reads TGTGCCAGCAGCCCAGGGGGGGGCTATCAAGAGACCCAGTACTTC. It codes for CASSPGGGYQETQYF. Complete variable domain (other parts from reference TRBV9 and TRBJ2-5): DSGVTQTPKHLITATGQRVTLRCSPRSGDLSVYWYQQSLDQGLQFLIQYYNGEERAKGNILERFSAQQFPDLHSELNLSSLELGDSALYFCASSPGGGYQETQYFGPGTRLLVL.

The chain has TRBV4-1 and TRBJ1-1; D gene unclear. Between the trimmed V and J ends, which lost 3 bases and 8 bases, there was a span of 13 bases. Germline lookup yields CDR1 MGHRA and CDR2 YSYEKL. CDR3 size: 13 residues. Written as DNA, the CDR3 is TGCGCCAGCAGCCAGGGATCACGGGAAGAAGCTTTCTTT. Residues: CASSQGSREEAFF.

This clonotype was recorded a few times. V and J are TRBV6-6 and TRBJ1-6; 8 positions match TRBD1. V lost 0 bases and J lost 10; bases outside the gene matches: 8. CDR3 length: 16 residues. CDR1 MNHNY and CDR2 SVGAGI come from the germline V gene (reference sequence). CDR3 sequence reads: CASSYSMDRAGSPLHF. DNA for the CDR3: TGTGCCAGCAGTTACTCGATGGACAGGGCCGGGTCACCCCTCCACTTT.

This chain connects TRBV4-3 to TRBJ2-2; the D call may be TRBD1 or TRBD2 (5 bases each). Between the trimmed V and J ends, which lost 1 base and 4 bases, there was a span of 10 bases. This CDR3 comprises 15 residues. The germline gives CDR1 LGHNA, CDR2 YSLEER. The CDR3 region is CASSQGEGITGELFF. DNA for the CDR3: TGCGCCAGCAGCCAAGGCGAGGGGATCACCGGGGAGCTGTTTTTT.

The chain uses TRBV20-1 and TRBJ2-1; 8 bases are a match to TRBD1. Germline loops: CDR1 DFQATT, CDR2 SNEGSKA (reference sequence). Trimming cost V 3 bases and J 2 bases; bases outside gene matches: 6. The CDR3 runs 15 residues. The CDR3 region has the DNA TGCAGTGCTAGTCTTCAGGGGGCCCCCTACAATGAGCAGTTCTTC. Residues: CSASLQGAPYNEQFF.

In the case of this clonotype: This may be a read error: a much more frequent sequence differs by one nucleotide. The chain combines TRBV5-1 with TRBJ2-1; possibly TRBD1 or TRBD2 for D (5 bases each). CDR1 and CDR2 from the germline V gene are SGHRS and YFSETQ. This CDR3 region has 16 residues. The CDR3 spells CASSFTGASSCNEQFF. The CDR3 DNA follows: TGCGCCAGCAGCTTCACAGGCGCTAGCTCCTGCAATGAGCAGTTCTTC. Complete variable domain (other parts from reference TRBV5-1 and TRBJ2-1): KAGVTQTPRYLIKTRGQQVTLSCSPISGHRSVSWYQQTPGQGLQFLFEYFSETQRNKGNFPGRFSGRQFSNSRSEMNVSTLELGDSALYLCASSFTGASSCNEQFFGPGTRLTVL.

The rearrangement uses TRBV12-3 or TRBV12-4 and TRBJ2-7; 9 nucleotides line up with TRBD1. The DNA end is more similar to TRBJ2-5, so the J call may be wrong. The CDR3 length is 15 residues. The CDR3, as DNA: TGTGCCAGCAGTACGGGACAGGGATCTCAAGAGACCCAGTACTTC. Its protein is CASSTGQGSQETQYF.

This clonotype was found a few times. The rearrangement uses TRBV10-3 and TRBJ1-2, with D hard to call. CDR1 ENHRY and CDR2 SYGVKD come from the germline V gene. The V gene lost 9 bases and the J gene lost 2 bases, with 10 bases spanning the gap. The CDR3 runs to 12 residues. In nucleotides, the CDR3 is TGTGCCATGTATGGCGAAAACTATGGCTACACCTTC. Its translation: CAMYGENYGYTF.

This clonotype was observed a few times. The chain links TRBV28 to TRBJ1-2, with D hard to call. The V end lost 2 bases, the J end lost 4 bases, and 17 bases lay between the germline ends. The CDR3 runs 16 residues. Germline V lookup: CDR1 MDHEN, CDR2 SYDVKM. This CDR3 is CASSLDPLQNFYGYTF. In nucleotides, the CDR3 is TGTGCCAGCAGTTTAGACCCCCTACAGAATTTCTATGGCTACACCTTC.

The CDR3 nucleotides are TGTGCCAGCAGTTCCTACCCGGGACAGGGAGGCGGCACTAATGAAAAACTGTTTTTT. Translated, it gives CASSSYPGQGGGTNEKLFF. The chain employs TRBV12-3 or TRBV12-4 and TRBJ1-4; 9 nucleotides agree with TRBD1. The CDR3 contains 19 residues. The J segment lost 2 bases and the V segment lost 4 bases, leaving 14 bases of the junction unmatched.

J is TRBJ2-7 and V is TRBV12-3 or TRBV12-4, with 10 bases fitting TRBD1. The CDR3 is made up of 13 amino acids. The V segment lost 5 bases and the J segment 6 bases; nucleotides outside the gene matches: 4. This CDR3 is CASSGTGEGEQYF. CDR3 coding DNA: TGTGCCAGCAGTGGGACAGGGGAGGGCGAGCAGTACTTC.

Ten or more counts support this clonotype. Germline and junction disagree at one end, which may indicate a read error. The chain employs TRBV4-1 and TRBJ2-5; D remains unclear. Germline CDR1 and CDR2: MGHRA and YSYEKL. The CDR3 is 13 residues long. The CDR3 sequence is CASSRAHQETQYF. As DNA, the CDR3 is TGTGCCAGCTCCCGGGCCCACCAAGAGACCCAGTACTTC.

The V gene is TRBV24-1, the J gene TRBJ2-1, with TRBD2 as a possible D gene (6 bases). Per the germline V gene, CDR1 is KGHDR and CDR2 is SFDVKD. The CDR3 has 18 residues. Trimming shortened V by 3 bases and J by 2 bases, and 19 bases separated the two germline ends. DNA for the CDR3: TGTGCCACCAGTGATGGCCCGGGACTGGAGAGGACCTACAATGAGCAGTTCTTC. It yields the protein CATSDGPGLERTYNEQFF.

This clonotype was counted a few times. J is TRBJ1-6 and V is TRBV4-1; the D gene is possibly TRBD1 (5 bases). The CDR3 extends over 17 amino acids. Germline V gene lookup returns CDR1 MGHRA and CDR2 YSYEKL. Deletions cut 0 bases from V and 0 bases from J, with 9 bases between. Here the CDR3 DNA reads TGCGCCAGCAGCCAAGATAGACAGAGCTCCTATAATTCACCCCTCCACTTT. Translating it yields CASSQDRQSSYNSPLHF.

The count of this clonotype is one. The chain recombines TRBV9 with TRBJ2-7; TRBD1 aligns across 9 bases. The better agreement between TRBJ2-4 and the DNA end casts doubt on the J call. Germline assignment: CDR1 SGDLS and CDR2 YYNGEE. CDR3 size: 15 residues. Written as DNA, the CDR3 is TGTGCCAGCAGCCCCGGAAACAGGGGGCGCAGCATTCAGTACTTC. As protein: CASSPGNRGRSIQYF.

The chain uses TRBV20-1 and TRBJ2-1; 11 bases line up with TRBD1. Unmatched junction bases numbered 3, after V lost 5 bases and J lost 0 bases. Germline-derived CDR1 and CDR2 are DFQATT and SNEGSKA (reference sequence). CDR3 length: 15 residues. Here the CDR3 DNA reads TGCAGTGCTGGGACAGGGGGGGACTCCTACAATGAGCAGTTCTTC. Protein product: CSAGTGGDSYNEQFF.